One and the same sample provided the 9 T cell receptor beta chains below, sequenced in a study of blood T cell repertoires in COVID-19. Sequencing used immunoSEQ multiplex PCR; TCRdb keeps in-frame clones, though not all of them. This table has roughly 260,000 clones, about four fifths appearing once. The sequenced sample was peripheral blood. These receptors all stem from a young woman with acute or convalescent COVID-19.

V and J are TRBV7-3 and TRBJ2-1; the match to TRBD2 covers 7 bases. The germline V gene has CDR1 SGHTA and CDR2 FQGTGA. The CDR3 length is 15 residues. J gave up 3 bases and V 1 base, and 3 bases lay outside the gene matches. The CDR3 loop reads CASSLMASGYNEQFF. The CDR3 DNA reads TGTGCCAGCAGCTTAATGGCTAGCGGCTACAATGAGCAGTTCTTC.

The J gene is TRBJ2-3, the V gene TRBV9, with 8 nucleotides matching TRBD2. Trimming took 0 bases from V and 2 from J; bases not matched to a gene: 2. CDR3 length equals 15 residues. The germline V gene encodes CDR1 SGDLS and CDR2 YYNGEE. CDR3 region: CASSVGREATDTQYF. CDR3 DNA sequence: TGTGCCAGCAGCGTAGGGCGGGAGGCCACAGATACGCAGTATTTT.

This chain uses TRBV29-1 with TRBJ2-7; TRBD2 aligns across 11 bases. After removal of 5 bases from V and 3 bases from J, the junction contained 3 bases not matched to a gene. Per the germline V gene, CDR1 is SQVTM and CDR2 is ANQGSEA. The CDR3 has 13 amino acids. The CDR3 nucleotides are TGCAGCGTTCCGGGACTAGCGGACTACGAGCAGTACTTC. As protein: CSVPGLADYEQYF.

The chain joins TRBV5-1 to TRBJ2-5; a possible D gene is TRBD2 (5 bases). The V end lost 1 base, the J end lost 1 base, and 14 bases lay between the germline ends. The CDR3 has 16 amino acids. Per germline, CDR1 SGHRS and CDR2 YFSETQ. CDR3 residues: CASSLSYGVSQETQYF. The CDR3, as DNA: TGCGCCAGCAGCTTGTCCTACGGGGTATCCCAAGAGACCCAGTACTTC. The variable domain in full, completed from reference TRBV5-1 and TRBJ2-5, reads KAGVTQTPRYLIKTRGQQVTLSCSPISGHRSVSWYQQTPGQGLQFLFEYFSETQRNKGNFPGRFSGRQFSNSRSEMNVSTLELGDSALYLCASSLSYGVSQETQYFGPGTRLLVL.

This chain joins TRBV5-4 and TRBJ2-5; TRBD1 matches at 9 bases. V trimming: 4 bases; J trimming: 1 base; junction bases outside the gene matches: 8. Germline loops: CDR1 SGHNT, CDR2 YYREEE (reference sequence). This CDR3 has 16 residues. In DNA form, the CDR3 reads TGTGCCAGCAGCCGTCCCGGGACAGGGTTCCAAGAGACCCAGTACTTC. The encoded protein is CASSRPGTGFQETQYF.

This sequence joins TRBV7-2 and TRBJ2-1; 9 bases agree with TRBD2. The ends lost 3 bases at V and 3 bases at J; junction bases unmatched: 15. The CDR3 spans 19 residues. CDR1 and CDR2 (germline): SGHTA, FQGNSA. The CDR3 sequence is CASSFALQTSGYIYNEQFF. The CDR3 nucleotides are TGTGCCAGCAGCTTTGCGCTACAGACTAGCGGATATATCTACAATGAGCAGTTCTTC.

This rearrangement joins TRBV5-4 to TRBJ2-7; 8 nucleotides match TRBD1. With V trimmed by 0 bases and J by 5 bases, 4 bases remained unmatched. CDR3 size: 14 residues. Germline CDR1 reads SGHNT; CDR2 reads YYREEE (reference sequence). The CDR3 bases are TGTGCCAGCAGCTTGGTGCAGGGGGCCCACGAGCAGTACTTC. It is translated as CASSLVQGAHEQYF.

The chain couples TRBV28 to TRBJ2-2; 11 bases agree with TRBD2. Trimming removed 3 bases from V and 7 bases from J; junction bases left unmatched: 7. Germline CDR1 and CDR2: MDHEN and SYDVKM. The CDR3 is 16 residues long. The CDR3 nucleotides are TGTGCCAGCAGTTTTCCTCCTAGCGGGAGGATCGGGGAGCTGTTTTTT. This codes for CASSFPPSGRIGELFF.

This rearrangement joins TRBV19 to TRBJ1-4, with TRBD1 as a possible D gene (5 bases). The V end was cut by 7 bases, the J end by 8 bases, with 17 bases between. This CDR3 has 14 residues. CDR1 is LNHDA and CDR2 is SQIVND in the germline V gene (reference sequence). CDR3 loop: CASTPLGLGEKLFF. Written as DNA, the CDR3 is TGTGCCAGTACCCCATTGGGGCTGGGCGAAAAACTGTTTTTT. The whole variable domain, filled in from reference TRBV19 and TRBJ1-4, reads DGGITQSPKYLFRKEGQNVTLSCEQNLNHDAMYWYRQDPGQGLRLIYYSQIVNDFQKGDIAEGYSVSREKKESFPLTVTSAQKNPTAFYLCASTPLGLGEKLFFGSGTQLSVL.